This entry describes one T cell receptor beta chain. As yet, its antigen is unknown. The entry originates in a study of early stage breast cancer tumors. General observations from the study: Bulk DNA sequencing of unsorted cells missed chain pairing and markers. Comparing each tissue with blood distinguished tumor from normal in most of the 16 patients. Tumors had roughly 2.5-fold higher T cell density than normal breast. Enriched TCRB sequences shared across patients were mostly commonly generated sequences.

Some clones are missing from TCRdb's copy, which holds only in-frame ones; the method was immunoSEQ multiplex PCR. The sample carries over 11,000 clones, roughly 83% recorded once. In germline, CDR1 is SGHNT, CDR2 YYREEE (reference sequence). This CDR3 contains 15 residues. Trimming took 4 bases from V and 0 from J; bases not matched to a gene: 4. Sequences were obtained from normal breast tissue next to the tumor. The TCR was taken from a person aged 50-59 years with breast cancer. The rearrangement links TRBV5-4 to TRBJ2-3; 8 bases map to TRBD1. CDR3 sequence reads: CASSVQGGSTDTQYF. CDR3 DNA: TGTGCCAGCAGCGTACAGGGGGGTAGCACAGATACGCAGTATTTT.